Listed below are T cell receptor beta chains from one sample, sequenced in a study of shared clonotypes between healthy human individuals. Some clones are missing from TCRdb's copy, which holds only in-frame ones; the method was immunoSEQ multiplex PCR. The sample includes over 2,000,000 clones, 90% to 95% of them seen just once. Sequenced: naive CD8+ T cells from PBMCs. These TCRs come from a man aged 18 to 30 in good health. Some clones in this sample may be carry-over from other donors' samples. CDR3s include the opening cysteine and the closing phenylalanine or tryptophan. The D gene is left open where the match is weak. Rows give clone size only sometimes, using once, few, many, or a class for an expanded clone.

>TRBD2|TRBJ2-2|TRBV9|-
CASSVSGAGTGELFF
TGTGCCAGCAGCGTTTCGGGAGCGGGAACCGGGGAGCTGTTTTTT
>-|TRBJ2-7|TRBV27|once
CASSIEDGRSYEQYF
TGTGCCAGCAGTATCGAGGACGGTAGATCCTACGAGCAGTACTTC
>TRBD2|TRBJ2-7|TRBV6-1|-
CASSEIGGLAGYEQYF
TGTGCCAGCAGTGAAATAGGTGGACTAGCGGGCTACGAGCAGTACTTC
>-|TRBJ2-5|TRBV28|-
CASRPIVVGETQYF
TGTGCCAGCAGGCCCATCGTGGTCGGGGAGACCCAGTACTTC
>-|TRBJ2-7|TRBV4-3|-
CASSHRVWIEQYF
TGCGCCAGCAGCCACCGGGTCTGGATCGAGCAGTACTTC
>TRBD2|TRBJ2-3|TRBV15|-
CATGEREANMDTQYF
TGTGCCACCGGGGAGCGGGAGGCCAATATGGATACGCAGTATTTT
>-|TRBJ2-1|TRBV7-9|once
CASSSITTSRFRGNEQFF
TGTGCCAGCAGCTCAATAACGACTAGTAGGTTTCGGGGGAATGAGCAGTTCTTC
>-|TRBJ2-7|TRBV29-1|-
CSVLTATYEQYF
TGCAGCGTGCTTACAGCTACCTACGAGCAGTACTTC
>-|TRBJ1-2|TRBV6-5|-
CASRFLIGTTYGYTF
TGTGCCAGCAGGTTCTTGATTGGGACCACCTATGGCTACACCTTC
>-|TRBJ2-3|TRBV4-3|-
CASSQSTSTDTQYF
TGCGCCAGCAGCCAATCAACTAGCACAGATACGCAGTATTTT
>TRBD1|TRBJ1-1|TRBV9|once
CASSVGRGANTEAFF
TGTGCCAGCAGCGTAGGCAGGGGGGCTAACACTGAAGCTTTCTTT
>-|TRBJ1-2|TRBV4-3|few
CASSQEADDYGYTF
TGCGCCAGCAGCCAAGAGGCGGATGACTATGGCTACACCTTC
>TRBD2|TRBJ2-1|TRBV10-3|-
CAISESLAGGIEQFF
TGTGCCATCAGTGAGTCGCTAGCGGGAGGAATTGAGCAGTTCTTC
>TRBD2|TRBJ2-1|TRBV7-9|-
CASSSRVGSGRVHNEQFF
TGTGCCAGCAGCTCCCGGGTTGGTAGCGGGAGGGTCCACAATGAGCAGTTCTTC
>-|TRBJ2-7|TRBV6-5|-
CASSYGGGGEQYF
TGTGCCAGCAGTTACGGAGGGGGCGGCGAGCAGTACTTC
>TRBD1|TRBJ2-7|TRBV5-5|-
CASSPGTGVGYEQYF
TGTGCCAGCAGCCCGGGGACAGGGGTAGGTTACGAGCAGTACTTC